This T cell receptor beta chain was identified during a study of beta chain bispecific antibodies for T cell cancers. Study outcomes and limitations: The anti-TRBV5-5 antibody also binds TRBV5-6, a similar gene. The leukemia cells, rather than normal T cells, gave most of the targeted TRBV signal.

TCRdb reprocessed the 5' RACE reads via MiXCR and lists one record per CDR3 protein. The data contain approximately 20,000 distinct CDR3 sequences, approximately 2.4% of them singletons. Expansion lasted approximately 3 days, with either anti-CD3 antibody OKT3 or CD3/CD28 beads. Culture medium contained IL-2 at 85 to 100 IU/ml and IL-7 at approximately 5 ng/ml. This clonotype was seen repeatedly, ten times or more. Its antigen is still unknown. Trimming took off 7 bases at V and 7 bases at J, with 16 bases between the two ends. The CDR3 contains 13 residues. CDR1 is WSHSY, CDR2 SAAADI, per germline. The chain links TRBV10-2 to TRBJ1-1; D possibly corresponds to TRBD1 (5 bases). The sequence was obtained from a human donor in good health. Some clones in this sample may be carry-over from other donors' samples. Sequencing was performed on healthy donor T cells cultured with leukemia cells. CDR3 DNA: TGCGCCAGCACTCCTAGAGGGGCAGGTGAAGCTTTCTTT. This sequence encodes CASTPRGAGEAFF.